Listed here are 28 T cell receptor beta chains from one sample, sequenced in a study of T cells expressing NK-cell markers. TCRdb reanalyzed the 5' RACE reads and collapses them to one entry per CDR3 protein, without DNA. There are 150,000 to 170,000 distinct CDR3 sequences in the sample, with approximately 35% held by the top ten. Sequenced: blood T cells: a sorted CD56 or NKG2C T cell subset, CD4+ or CD8+ T cells, or bulk PBMC T cells (not recorded which). Every receptor here comes from a woman aged 45-59 years in good health.

The chain's CDR3 is CASSQIPGQGGTEAFF. The V and J genes are TRBV4-1 and TRBJ1-1; TCRdb returns TRBD1, unconfirmable since there is no DNA. The CDR3 is 16 residues long. Germline values: CDR1 MGHRA, CDR2 YSYEKL.

The chain carries TRBV12-3 or TRBV12-4 and TRBJ2-1; TCRdb picks TRBD1, but there is no DNA to check that call. This CDR3 is 16 amino acids long. This CDR3 reads CASSHPQTPRGNEQFF.

This chain joins TRBV27 and TRBJ2-5; absent DNA, TCRdb's TRBD2 call cannot be checked. CDR1 MNHEY and CDR2 SMNVEV come from the germline V gene (reference sequence). The CDR3 loop spans 14 amino acids. CDR3 sequence: CASSLLGREETQYF.

The gene calls are TRBV4-2 and TRBJ2-1; the TCRdb D gene call, TRBD2, has no DNA to confirm it. The germline V gene encodes CDR1 LGHNA and CDR2 YNFKEQ. The CDR3 extends over 17 amino acids. The chain's CDR3 is CASTRTSGRAEGDEQFF.

This sequence joins TRBV5-1 and TRBJ2-1; TCRdb's assignment of TRBD2 cannot be checked, as there is no DNA. The germline CDR1 and CDR2 sequences are SGHRS and YFSETQ. The CDR3 is made up of 17 amino acids. CDR3: CASSLEWSSGENNEQFF.

This sequence joins TRBV29-1 and TRBJ1-1. The CDR3 loop spans 13 amino acids. Germline V gene lookup returns CDR1 SQVTM and CDR2 ANQGSEA. CDR3 sequence: CSALDALNTEAFF.

The chain joins TRBV6-5 to TRBJ2-7; the TCRdb D gene call, TRBD2, has no DNA to confirm it. From germline, CDR1 is MNHEY and CDR2 SVGAGI. The CDR3 spans 14 residues. CDR3 loop: CASNSIGGPYEQYF.

The CDR3 here is CASSWGASAHYEQYF. J is TRBJ2-7 and V is TRBV27; TCRdb's D gene call, TRBD2, goes unchecked for lack of DNA. This CDR3 contains 15 residues. Looked up from germline, CDR1 is MNHEY and CDR2 is SMNVEV (reference sequence).

The V and J genes are TRBV29-1 and TRBJ2-4. The CDR3 consists of 13 residues. Germline CDR1 SQVTM, CDR2 ANQGSEA. This CDR3 reads CSVKTVNKNIQYF. Complete variable domain (other parts from reference TRBV29-1 and TRBJ2-4): SAVISQKPSRDICQRGTSLTIQCQVDSQVTMMFWYRQQPGQSLTLIATANQGSEATYESGFVIDKFPISRPNLTFSTLTVSNMSPEDSSIYLCSVKTVNKNIQYFGAGTRLSVL.

This rearrangement joins TRBV5-1 to TRBJ1-2; as DNA is missing, the TRBD1 call by TCRdb cannot be tested. The germline V gene has CDR1 SGHRS and CDR2 YFSETQ. This CDR3 is 15 amino acids long. CDR3 sequence reads: CASSPGTPMNYGYTF.

The chain recombines TRBV4-2 with TRBJ2-3; lacking DNA, the TRBD2 call made by TCRdb goes unchecked. This CDR3 is 18 amino acids long. CDR1 and CDR2 from the germline V gene are LGHNA and YNFKEQ. CDR3 protein: CASSPHNSGTSGIDTQYF.

This CDR3 is CASSRSQGMNTEAFF. V gene TRBV4-1 combines with J gene TRBJ1-1. This CDR3 region has 15 residues. The germline V gene encodes CDR1 MGHRA and CDR2 YSYEKL.

The chain uses TRBV5-1 and TRBJ2-5. In germline, CDR1 is SGHRS, CDR2 YFSETQ. The CDR3 is made up of 12 amino acids. The CDR3 spells CASSLARETQYF.

This rearrangement joins TRBV6-5 to TRBJ2-1; TCRdb returns TRBD2, unconfirmable since there is no DNA. The CDR3 runs to 17 residues. The germline V gene encodes CDR1 MNHEY and CDR2 SVGAGI. The CDR3: CASSYSGLAGGLQEQFF.

V is TRBV5-1 and J is TRBJ1-4. The CDR3 is 13 residues long. From germline, CDR1 is SGHRS and CDR2 YFSETQ. The CDR3 loop reads CASSLEINEKLFF.

This sequence joins TRBV5-1 and TRBJ1-1; TCRdb lists TRBD1, though no DNA is available to test this call. Germline CDR1 reads SGHRS; CDR2 reads YFSETQ. This CDR3 is 12 amino acids long. CDR3 region: CASSGGSREAFF.

The chain links TRBV18 to TRBJ1-5; no DNA is available, so the TRBD1 call from TCRdb remains unchecked. CDR3 length: 16 amino acids. Germline V gives CDR1 KGHSH, CDR2 LQKENI. The CDR3 is CASSPRAGGANQPQHF. Full variable domain (outside the CDR3, taken from reference TRBV18 and TRBJ1-5): NAGVMQNPRHLVRRRGQEARLRCSPMKGHSHVYWYRQLPEEGLKFMVYLQKENIIDESGMPKERFSAEFPKEGPSILRIQQVVRGDSAAYFCASSPRAGGANQPQHFGDGTRLSIL.

CDR3 protein: CASSQGSGQNIQYF. This chain joins TRBV4-1 and TRBJ2-4. The CDR3 is made up of 14 amino acids. The germline CDR1 and CDR2 sequences are MGHRA and YSYEKL.

The gene calls are TRBV19 and TRBJ1-1. There are 13 residues in the CDR3. Germline lookup yields CDR1 LNHDA and CDR2 SQIVND (reference sequence). This chain's CDR3 is CASNWEGNTEAFF. Complete variable domain (other parts from reference TRBV19 and TRBJ1-1): DGGITQSPKYLFRKEGQNVTLSCEQNLNHDAMYWYRQDPGQGLRLIYYSQIVNDFQKGDIAEGYSVSREKKESFPLTVTSAQKNPTAFYLCASNWEGNTEAFFGQGTRLTVV.

The chain links TRBV2 to TRBJ2-3; TCRdb outputs TRBD1, but without DNA this stays unchecked. This CDR3 contains 13 residues. The germline gives CDR1 SNHLY, CDR2 FYNNEI. CDR3 in amino acids: CASRDSSTDTQYF. The full variable domain, with the rest looked up from reference TRBV2 and TRBJ2-3, is EPEVTQTPSHQVTQMGQEVILRCVPISNHLYFYWYRQILGQKVEFLVSFYNNEISEKSEIFDDQFSVERPDGSNFTLKIRSTKLEDSAMYFCASRDSSTDTQYFGPGTRLTVL.

This chain links TRBV4-1 with TRBJ2-1; the TRBD1 assignment by TCRdb is unverifiable without DNA. Per germline, CDR1 MGHRA and CDR2 YSYEKL. The length of the CDR3 is 14 residues. The CDR3 protein is CASSQGGQGPEQFF.

The J gene is TRBJ1-5, the V gene TRBV19; the D gene TCRdb calls, TRBD1, cannot be checked with no DNA. The CDR3 length is 14 residues. Looked up from germline, CDR1 is LNHDA and CDR2 is SQIVND (reference sequence). The CDR3 sequence is CASSIGGQDQPQHF. Filled out from reference TRBV19 and TRBJ1-5, the complete variable domain reads DGGITQSPKYLFRKEGQNVTLSCEQNLNHDAMYWYRQDPGQGLRLIYYSQIVNDFQKGDIAEGYSVSREKKESFPLTVTSAQKNPTAFYLCASSIGGQDQPQHFGDGTRLSIL.

The chain recombines TRBV7-9 with TRBJ2-1; the TCRdb D gene call, TRBD2, has no DNA to confirm it. CDR3 size: 14 residues. Per the germline V gene, CDR1 is SEHNR and CDR2 is FQNEAQ (reference sequence). CDR3 residues: CASSPTSGRPEQFF.

V usage is TRBV20-1 and J usage is TRBJ1-3. The CDR3 spans 14 residues. Germline loops: CDR1 DFQATT, CDR2 SNEGSKA (reference sequence). This CDR3 is CSAGTSETLNTIYF.

This chain links TRBV15 with TRBJ2-5. Germline values: CDR1 LNHNV, CDR2 YYDKDF (reference sequence). CDR3 length: 12 residues. The CDR3 loop is CATSRGERTQYF.

V usage is TRBV5-1 and J usage is TRBJ1-5; the D call of TRBD1 rests on TCRdb alone, since no DNA is present to check it. Germline V gene sequence: CDR1 SGHRS, CDR2 YFSETQ. The length of the CDR3 is 15 residues. CDR3 loop: CASRPGQGAGQPQHF.

The chain joins TRBV12-5 to TRBJ2-2. Germline V lookup: CDR1 LGHNT, CDR2 FRNRAP. The CDR3 loop spans 12 amino acids. CDR3 sequence reads: CASGLVSGELFF.

The chain has TRBV20-1 and TRBJ2-4; the D call from TCRdb, TRBD1, cannot be confirmed without DNA. The CDR3 is made up of 16 amino acids. Germline V gene data show CDR1 as DFQATT and CDR2 as SNEGSKA (reference sequence). Here the CDR3 reads CSAPTTGEFGKNIQYF.